These 23 T cell receptor beta chains were sequenced from one sample in a study of blood T cells in healthy people across ages. Next came a second PCR, run for roughly 6 to 11 cycles, which used a sample-barcoded 5' primer along with a J-beta primer mix. TCRdb fed the 5' RACE reads into MiXCR, producing one record per CDR3 protein. This sample has around 820,000 distinct CDR3 sequences, with about 25% found just once. These data are also associated with another study on T cells of mothers and their children.

Sequenced: blood. Receptor source: a boy under 18 in good health.

The chain recombines TRBV19 with TRBJ1-2; no firm D call. Germline V CDR1 and CDR2: LNHDA, SQIVND (reference sequence). V shed 10 bases and J shed 8 bases, with 14 bases lying between them. This CDR3 contains 11 residues. This CDR3 reads CATRLGRGYTF. The CDR3 DNA sequence: TGTGCCACCCGGTTGGGTCGCGGCTACACCTTC.

This clonotype was seen a few times. V and J are TRBV18 and TRBJ2-3, with 8 bases identical to TRBD1. V dropped 4 bases and J dropped 4; count of bases not matched to a gene: 13. The CDR3 is 17 residues long. Germline V gene lookup returns CDR1 KGHSH and CDR2 LQKENI. The CDR3 DNA follows: TGTGCCAGCTCACGACGAATTGGACAGGGCATCTCAGATACGCAGTATTTT. Its protein is CASSRRIGQGISDTQYF. The full variable domain, completed using reference TRBV18 and TRBJ2-3, is NAGVMQNPRHLVRRRGQEARLRCSPMKGHSHVYWYRQLPEEGLKFMVYLQKENIIDESGMPKERFSAEFPKEGPSILRIQQVVRGDSAAYFCASSRRIGQGISDTQYFGPGTRLTVL.

The J gene is TRBJ2-4, the V gene TRBV20-1; 8 bases fit TRBD2. Germline CDR1 is DFQATT and CDR2 is SNEGSKA (reference sequence). The ends lost 6 bases at V and 4 bases at J; junction bases unmatched: 5. The CDR3 runs to 13 residues. Here the CDR3 DNA reads TGCAGTGCCGGGGGGGACCTTAAAAACATTCAGTACTTC. Translation gives CSAGGDLKNIQYF.

This clonotype appeared a few times. The junction does not match germline at one end; this may be a read error. The rearrangement links TRBV6-5 to TRBJ1-1; 9 positions match TRBD1. Germline CDR1 reads MNHEY; CDR2 reads SVGAGI. This CDR3 is 14 amino acids long. CDR3 nucleotide sequence: TGTGCCAGCAGTTACAATACAGGGGGCCTCGAGGGCGAATTT. This codes for CASSYNTGGLEGEF.

V and J are TRBV4-1 and TRBJ2-5; possibly TRBD1 for D (7 bases). TRBJ2-1 matches the DNA end more closely, so the J call is doubtful. Germline V gene data show CDR1 as MGHRA and CDR2 as YSYEKL. CDR3 length equals 15 residues. CDR3 in DNA: TGCGCCAGCACCCCGGAGGGCAGGGGGGTCAATGAGCAGTTCTTC. This translates into CASTPEGRGVNEQFF.

This clonotype came up a few times. The chain has TRBV12-3 or TRBV12-4 and TRBJ1-2; D gene uncertain. The CDR3 is 15 residues long. Trimming shortened V by 5 bases and J by 4 bases, and 17 bases separated the two germline ends. This CDR3 is CASSVADTAIYGYTF. CDR3 bases: TGTGCCAGCAGTGTTGCCGACACGGCTATCTATGGCTACACCTTC.

This clonotype was counted a single time. V gene TRBV20-1 combines with J gene TRBJ2-3; TRBD2 aligns across 10 bases. Trimming cost V 6 bases and J 8 bases; bases outside gene matches: 14. From germline, CDR1 is DFQATT and CDR2 SNEGSKA (reference sequence). There are 15 residues in the CDR3. The CDR3 sequence: CSAPVAGGLGGTQYF. The DNA for the CDR3 is TGCAGTGCCCCGGTAGCGGGGGGCCTTGGGGGTACGCAGTATTTT.

The chain combines TRBV29-1 with TRBJ1-2, with D uncertain. The CDR3 contains 12 residues. Trimming took 2 bases from V and 8 from J, leaving 12 bases between them. Germline CDR1 reads SQVTM; CDR2 reads ANQGSEA. The CDR3 sequence: CSVESVHPGYTF. Here the CDR3 DNA reads TGCAGCGTTGAATCGGTCCATCCAGGCTACACCTTC.

V is TRBV11-2 and J is TRBJ1-2; D ambiguous. The CDR3 runs 15 residues. Germline V gives CDR1 SGHAT, CDR2 FQNNGV. V shed 0 bases and J shed 2 bases, with 10 bases lying between them. Here the CDR3 reads CASSLEGGMNYGYTF. The CDR3 nucleotides are TGTGCCAGCAGCTTAGAGGGCGGGATGAACTATGGCTACACCTTC.

This clonotype was observed a few times. V usage is TRBV2 and J usage is TRBJ2-2, with TRBD1 as a possible D gene (6 bases). The CDR3 contains 15 residues. Trimming removed 6 bases at V and 3 bases at J, with 14 bases between. CDR1 and CDR2 from the germline V gene are SNHLY and FYNNEI. For the CDR3, the DNA is TGTGCCAGCAGCGAAACAGGGATCCACACCGGGGAGCTGTTTTTT. It specifies CASSETGIHTGELFF.

In this sample, this clonotype turned up a few times. The V call is TRBV19, the J call TRBJ1-1, with a tentative D call TRBD1 (6 bases). Per the germline V gene, CDR1 is LNHDA and CDR2 is SQIVND (reference sequence). The V end was cut by 11 bases, the J end by 0 bases, with 16 bases between. This CDR3 is 14 amino acids long. The CDR3 DNA reads TGTGCCGCCTCAGGGGAGGACATGAACACTGAAGCTTTCTTT. Residues: CAASGEDMNTEAFF.

The chain recombines TRBV7-2 with TRBJ2-5; 9 nucleotides line up with TRBD1. CDR3 length equals 16 residues. Germline V lookup: CDR1 SGHTA, CDR2 FQGNSA. The trim removed 4 bases at V and 2 bases at J, leaving 8 bases unmatched. Here the CDR3 reads CASSSGWGQGQETQYF. CDR3 bases: TGTGCCAGCAGCTCGGGGTGGGGACAGGGTCAAGAGACCCAGTACTTC.

This clonotype appeared a few times. V and J are TRBV6-5 and TRBJ2-7; TRBD1 agrees at 9 bases. This CDR3 spans 14 amino acids. Germline loops: CDR1 MNHEY, CDR2 SVGAGI. V was clipped by 5 bases and J by 11 bases; unmatched bases: 13. The CDR3 loop reads CASSGARDRVWKYF. The CDR3 coding sequence is TGTGCCAGCAGTGGGGCCCGGGACAGGGTATGGAAGTACTTC.

This clonotype was counted only a few times. This chain connects TRBV14 to TRBJ1-1, with D unclear. Looked up from germline, CDR1 is SGHDN and CDR2 is FVKESK. Trimming pared 5 bases from V and 4 bases from J, leaving 11 bases between. CDR3 size: 13 residues. CDR3 sequence: CASSVLSATEAFF. The CDR3 region has the DNA TGTGCCAGCAGCGTTCTATCTGCCACTGAAGCTTTCTTT.

Only a few counts were recorded for this clonotype. This sequence joins TRBV20-1 and TRBJ1-4; the D is unclear. The germline V gene encodes CDR1 DFQATT and CDR2 SNEGSKA (reference sequence). The V gene lost 5 bases and the J gene lost 4 bases, with 5 bases spanning the gap. This CDR3 comprises 11 residues. CDR3 in DNA: TGCAGTGCTGACTTTAATGAAAAACTGTTTTTT. It yields the protein CSADFNEKLFF.

A word on this clonotype: An end of the junction differs from the germline gene, which may be a read error. The V and J genes are TRBV7-9 and TRBJ2-5; D remains ambiguous. The CDR3 covers 13 residues. Germline CDR1 SEHNR, CDR2 FQNEAQ (reference sequence). CDR3: CASLLLQAETLYF. DNA of the CDR3: TGTGCCAGCCTACTACTCCAGGCGGAGACCCTGTACTTC.

This clonotype has a handful of counts. The chain couples TRBV28 to TRBJ1-4; possible D gene TRBD1, 5 bases. Deletions cut 3 bases from V and 7 bases from J, with 15 bases between. Germline values: CDR1 MDHEN, CDR2 SYDVKM. The CDR3 has 15 residues. The DNA for the CDR3 is TGTGCCAGCAGTTTTTCTCCGGGACTCGGTGAAAAACTGTTTTTT. This gives the protein CASSFSPGLGEKLFF.

The chain has TRBV12-3 or TRBV12-4 and TRBJ1-6; D call uncertain. The V gene lost 3 bases and the J gene lost 8 bases, with 11 bases spanning the gap. The CDR3 is 14 residues long. For the CDR3, the DNA is TGTGCCAGCAGTTTTAGTGGGGTTGATTCACCCCTCCACTTT. Protein product: CASSFSGVDSPLHF.

In this sample, this clonotype turned up a few times. The V call is TRBV12-3 or TRBV12-4, the J call TRBJ1-2; D is unresolved. Deletions cut 1 base from V and 9 bases from J, with 6 bases between. The CDR3 has 11 residues. This CDR3 is CASSLETSYTF. The CDR3 coding sequence is TGTGCCAGCAGTTTAGAGACGAGCTACACCTTC.

On this clonotype itself: A read error may explain this, as a much larger clone is one base away. The chain recombines TRBV12-3 or TRBV12-4 with TRBJ2-7, with D possibly called TRBD1 or TRBD2 (6 bases each). The CDR3 runs 15 residues. CDR3 in amino acids: CASSLSPGPRGEQHF. In DNA form, the CDR3 reads TGTGCCAGCAGTTTGAGTCCGGGGCCTAGGGGGGAGCAGCACTTC.

The rearrangement joins TRBV30 to TRBJ2-2; D gene unclear. The length of the CDR3 is 13 residues. CDR1 and CDR2 (germline): GTSNPN, SVGIG (reference sequence). The V end was cut by 5 bases, the J end by 0 bases, with 7 bases between. CDR3 DNA sequence: TGTGCCTGGGACGGCACGAACACCGGGGAGCTGTTTTTT. It codes for CAWDGTNTGELFF. Filled out from reference TRBV30 and TRBJ2-2, the complete variable domain reads SQTIHQWPATLVQPVGSPLSLECTVEGTSNPNLYWYRQAAGRGLQLLFYSVGIGQISSEVPQNLSASRPQDRQFILSSKKLLLSDSGFYLCAWDGTNTGELFFGEGSRLTVL.

This clonotype was recorded a few times. This chain links TRBV6-2 or TRBV6-3 with TRBJ2-5; perhaps D is TRBD1 or TRBD2 (5 bases each). The CDR3 contains 12 residues. The V end lost 7 bases, the J end lost 11 bases, and 17 bases lay between the germline ends. The germline CDR1 and CDR2 sequences are MNHEY and SVGEGT. The CDR3 loop is CASNRGTTEQYF. The CDR3 coding sequence is TGTGCCAGCAACCGAGGGACCACTGAGCAGTACTTC.

This chain uses TRBV18 with TRBJ1-4, with 11 bases lining up with TRBD1. There are 15 residues in the CDR3. Germline V lookup: CDR1 KGHSH, CDR2 LQKENI. V was clipped by 6 bases and J by 5 bases; unmatched bases: 5. The DNA for the CDR3 is TGTGCCAGCTCCCCGGACAGGGGGCGAAATGAAAAACTGTTTTTT. Its protein is CASSPDRGRNEKLFF.